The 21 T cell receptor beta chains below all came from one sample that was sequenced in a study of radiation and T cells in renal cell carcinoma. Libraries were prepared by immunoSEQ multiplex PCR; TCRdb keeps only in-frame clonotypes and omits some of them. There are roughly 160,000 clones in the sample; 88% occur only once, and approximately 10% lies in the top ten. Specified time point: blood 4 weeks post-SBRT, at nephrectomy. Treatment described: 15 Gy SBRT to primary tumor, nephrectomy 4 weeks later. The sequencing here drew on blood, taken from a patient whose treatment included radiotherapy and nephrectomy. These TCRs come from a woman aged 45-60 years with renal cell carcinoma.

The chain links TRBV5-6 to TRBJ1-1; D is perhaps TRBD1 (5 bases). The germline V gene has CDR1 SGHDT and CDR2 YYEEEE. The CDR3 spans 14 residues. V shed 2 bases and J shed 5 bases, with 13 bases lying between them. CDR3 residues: CASSFRGRGTEAFF. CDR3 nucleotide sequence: TGTGCCAGCAGCTTTAGGGGTCGAGGGACTGAAGCTTTCTTT.

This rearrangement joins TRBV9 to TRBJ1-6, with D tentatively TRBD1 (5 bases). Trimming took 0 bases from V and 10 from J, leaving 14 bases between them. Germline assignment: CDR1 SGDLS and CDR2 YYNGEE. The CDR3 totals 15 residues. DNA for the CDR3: TGTGCCAGCAGCGTAGGGACACCTTTTGAATCACCCCTCCACTTT. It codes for CASSVGTPFESPLHF. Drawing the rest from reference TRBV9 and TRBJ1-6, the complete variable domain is DSGVTQTPKHLITATGQRVTLRCSPRSGDLSVYWYQQSLDQGLQFLIQYYNGEERAKGNILERFSAQQFPDLHSELNLSSLELGDSALYFCASSVGTPFESPLHFGNGTRLTVT.

The CDR3 is CASSKGSVGTDTQYF. The DNA of the CDR3 is TGTGCCAGTAGTAAAGGGTCGGTGGGCACAGATACGCAGTATTTT. The chain recombines TRBV19 with TRBJ2-3; no reliable D call. V was clipped by 4 bases and J by 1 base, with 12 bases between them. The CDR3 is made up of 15 amino acids. Looked up from germline, CDR1 is LNHDA and CDR2 is SQIVND (reference sequence).

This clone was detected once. The CDR3 DNA is TGTGCCAGCAGCTTGCGGACAGAACCGGACGAGCAGTACTTC. It encodes CASSLRTEPDEQYF. The rearrangement uses TRBV5-6 and TRBJ2-7; TRBD1 is a possible D gene (6 bases). The germline gives CDR1 SGHDT, CDR2 YYEEEE. Deletions cut 1 base from V and 5 bases from J, with 13 bases between. The CDR3 contains 14 residues.

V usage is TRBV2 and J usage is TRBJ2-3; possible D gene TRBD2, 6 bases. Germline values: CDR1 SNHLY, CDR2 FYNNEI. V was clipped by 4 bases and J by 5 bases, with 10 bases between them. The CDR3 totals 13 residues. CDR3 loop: CASSVWREDTQYF. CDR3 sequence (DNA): TGTGCCAGCAGTGTTTGGAGGGAAGATACGCAGTATTTT.

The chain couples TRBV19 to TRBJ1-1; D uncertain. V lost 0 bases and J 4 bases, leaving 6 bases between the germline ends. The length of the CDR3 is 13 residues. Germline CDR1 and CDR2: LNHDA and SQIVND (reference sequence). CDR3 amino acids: CASSIERGTEAFF. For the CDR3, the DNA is TGTGCCAGTAGTATAGAAAGAGGCACTGAAGCTTTCTTT.

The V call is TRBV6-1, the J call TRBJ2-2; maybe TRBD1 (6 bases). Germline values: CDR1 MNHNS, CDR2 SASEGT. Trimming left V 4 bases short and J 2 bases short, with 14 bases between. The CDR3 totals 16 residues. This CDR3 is CASSVAGQSNTGELFF. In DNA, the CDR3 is TGTGCCAGCAGTGTTGCCGGACAGTCCAACACCGGGGAGCTGTTTTTT.

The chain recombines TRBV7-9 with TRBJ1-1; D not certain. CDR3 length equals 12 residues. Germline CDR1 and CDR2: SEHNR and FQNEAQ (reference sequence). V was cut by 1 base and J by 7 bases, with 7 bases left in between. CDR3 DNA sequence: TGTGCCAGCAGCTTAGAGGTCATTGAAGCTTTCTTT. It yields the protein CASSLEVIEAFF.

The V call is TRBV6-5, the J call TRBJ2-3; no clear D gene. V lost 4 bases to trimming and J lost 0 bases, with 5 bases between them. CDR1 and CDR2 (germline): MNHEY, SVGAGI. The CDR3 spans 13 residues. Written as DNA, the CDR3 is TGTGCCAGCAGTTTGGATAGCACAGATACGCAGTATTTT. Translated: CASSLDSTDTQYF.

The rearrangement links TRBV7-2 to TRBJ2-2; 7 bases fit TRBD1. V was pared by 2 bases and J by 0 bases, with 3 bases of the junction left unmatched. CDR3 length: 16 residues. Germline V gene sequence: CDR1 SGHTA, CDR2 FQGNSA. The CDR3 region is CASSLYRGSNTGELFF. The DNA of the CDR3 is TGTGCCAGCAGCTTATACAGGGGTTCGAACACCGGGGAGCTGTTTTTT.

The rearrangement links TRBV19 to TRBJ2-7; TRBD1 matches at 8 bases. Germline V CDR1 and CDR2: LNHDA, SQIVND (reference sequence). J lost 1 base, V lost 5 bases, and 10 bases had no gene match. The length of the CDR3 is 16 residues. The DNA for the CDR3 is TGTGCCAGTAGTGGTTTTGGGACAGGCAAATCCTACGAGCAGTACTTC. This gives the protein CASSGFGTGKSYEQYF.

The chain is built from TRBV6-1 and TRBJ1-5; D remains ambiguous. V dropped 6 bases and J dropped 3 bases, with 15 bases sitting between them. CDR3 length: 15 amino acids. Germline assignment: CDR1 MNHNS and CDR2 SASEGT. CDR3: CASRETAGLNQPQHF. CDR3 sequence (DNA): TGTGCCAGCAGAGAGACGGCTGGACTCAATCAGCCCCAGCATTTT.

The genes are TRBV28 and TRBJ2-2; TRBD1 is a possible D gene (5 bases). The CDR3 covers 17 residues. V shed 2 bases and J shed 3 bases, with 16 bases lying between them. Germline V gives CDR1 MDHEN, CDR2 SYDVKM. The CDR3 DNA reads TGTGCCAGCAGTTTAGCCCACGGCAGGGATTACACCGGGGAGCTGTTTTTT. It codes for CASSLAHGRDYTGELFF. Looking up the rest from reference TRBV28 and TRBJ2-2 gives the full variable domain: DVKVTQSSRYLVKRTGEKVFLECVQDMDHENMFWYRQDPGLGLRLIYFSYDVKMKEKGDIPEGYSVSREKKERFSLILESASTNQTSMYLCASSLAHGRDYTGELFFGEGSRLTVL.

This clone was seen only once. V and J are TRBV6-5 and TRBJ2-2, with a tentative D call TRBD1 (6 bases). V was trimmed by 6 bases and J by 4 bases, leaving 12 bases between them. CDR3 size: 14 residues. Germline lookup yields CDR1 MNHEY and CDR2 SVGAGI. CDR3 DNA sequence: TGTGCCAGCAGGAATACAGGGTCCACCGGGGAGCTGTTTTTT. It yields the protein CASRNTGSTGELFF.

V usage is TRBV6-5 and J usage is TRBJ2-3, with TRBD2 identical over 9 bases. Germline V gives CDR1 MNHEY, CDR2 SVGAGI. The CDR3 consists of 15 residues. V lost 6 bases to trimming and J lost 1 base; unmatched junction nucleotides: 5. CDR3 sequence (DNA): TGTGCCAGCAGGACGCGGGGGGGCGGCACAGATACGCAGTATTTT. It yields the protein CASRTRGGGTDTQYF.

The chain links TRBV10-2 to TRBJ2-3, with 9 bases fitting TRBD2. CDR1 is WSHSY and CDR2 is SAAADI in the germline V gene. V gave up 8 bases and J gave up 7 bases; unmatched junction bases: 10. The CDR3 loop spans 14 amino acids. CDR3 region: CASQLGTSRNTQYF. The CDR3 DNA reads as TGCGCCAGCCAACTCGGGACTAGCCGCAATACGCAGTATTTT.

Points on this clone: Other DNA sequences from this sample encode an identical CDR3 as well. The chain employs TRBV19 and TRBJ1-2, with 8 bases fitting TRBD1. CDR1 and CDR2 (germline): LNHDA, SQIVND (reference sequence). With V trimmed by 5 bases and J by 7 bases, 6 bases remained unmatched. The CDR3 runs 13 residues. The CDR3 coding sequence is TGTGCCAGTAGTCCAGACAGGGGACGTGGCTACACCTTC. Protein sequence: CASSPDRGRGYTF.

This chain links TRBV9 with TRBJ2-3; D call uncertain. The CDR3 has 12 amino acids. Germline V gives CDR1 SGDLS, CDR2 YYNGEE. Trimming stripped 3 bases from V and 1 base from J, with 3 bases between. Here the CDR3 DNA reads TGTGCCAGCAGCGCTCGCACAGATACGCAGTATTTT. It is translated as CASSARTDTQYF.

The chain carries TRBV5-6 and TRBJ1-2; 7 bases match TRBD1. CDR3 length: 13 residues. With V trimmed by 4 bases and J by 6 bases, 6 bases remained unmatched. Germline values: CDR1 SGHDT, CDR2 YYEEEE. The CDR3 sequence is CASSRQGQDGYTF. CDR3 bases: TGTGCCAGCAGCAGACAGGGCCAGGATGGCTACACCTTC.

For the CDR3, the DNA is TGTGCCAGCAGCCACGGGACAGTATACAATGAGCAGTTCTTC. Translated, it gives CASSHGTVYNEQFF. The chain links TRBV7-2 to TRBJ2-1, with 7 bases lining up with TRBD1. CDR1 is SGHTA and CDR2 is FQGNSA in the germline V gene. Unmatched junction bases numbered 5, after V lost 5 bases and J lost 4 bases. There are 14 residues in the CDR3.

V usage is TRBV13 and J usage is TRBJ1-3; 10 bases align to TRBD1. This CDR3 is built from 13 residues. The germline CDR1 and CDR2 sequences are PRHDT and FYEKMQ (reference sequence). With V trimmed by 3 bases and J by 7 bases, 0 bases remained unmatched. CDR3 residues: CASSLTGGNTIYF. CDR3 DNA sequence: TGTGCCAGCAGCTTGACAGGGGGCAACACCATATATTTT.